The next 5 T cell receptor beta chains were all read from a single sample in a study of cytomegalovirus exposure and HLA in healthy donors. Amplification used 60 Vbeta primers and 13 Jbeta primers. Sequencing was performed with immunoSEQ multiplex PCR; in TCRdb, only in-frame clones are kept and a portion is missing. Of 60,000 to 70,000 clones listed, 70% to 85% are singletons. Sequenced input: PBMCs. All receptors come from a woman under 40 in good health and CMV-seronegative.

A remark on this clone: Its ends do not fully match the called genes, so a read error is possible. The CDR3 DNA reads as TGTGCTAGCAGCTTAACTAGCGCAACTTACAATGAGCAGTTCTTC. It yields the protein CASSLTSATYNEQFF. V is TRBV7-7 and J is TRBJ2-1, with 7 bases aligning to TRBD2. This CDR3 is 15 amino acids long. Germline CDR1 is SSHAT and CDR2 is FNYEAQ (reference sequence).

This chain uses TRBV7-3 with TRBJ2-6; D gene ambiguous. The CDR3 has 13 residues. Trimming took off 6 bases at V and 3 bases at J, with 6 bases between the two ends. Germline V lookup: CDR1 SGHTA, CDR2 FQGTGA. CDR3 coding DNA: TGTGCCAGCAGTTTCTTTGGGGCCAACGTCCTGACTTTC. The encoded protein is CASSFFGANVLTF.

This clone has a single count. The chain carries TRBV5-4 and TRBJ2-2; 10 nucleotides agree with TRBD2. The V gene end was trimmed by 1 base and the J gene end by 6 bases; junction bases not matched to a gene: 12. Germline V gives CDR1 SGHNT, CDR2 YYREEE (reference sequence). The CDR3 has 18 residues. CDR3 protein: CASSLNVAGGRGAGELFF. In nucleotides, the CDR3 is TGTGCCAGCAGCTTGAACGTAGCGGGAGGCCGGGGGGCCGGGGAGCTGTTTTTT. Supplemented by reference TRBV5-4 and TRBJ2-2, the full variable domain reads ETGVTQSPTHLIKTRGQQVTLRCSSQSGHNTVSWYQQALGQGPQFIFQYYREEENGRGNFPPRFSGLQFPNYSSELNVNALELDDSALYLCASSLNVAGGRGAGELFFGEGSRLTVL.

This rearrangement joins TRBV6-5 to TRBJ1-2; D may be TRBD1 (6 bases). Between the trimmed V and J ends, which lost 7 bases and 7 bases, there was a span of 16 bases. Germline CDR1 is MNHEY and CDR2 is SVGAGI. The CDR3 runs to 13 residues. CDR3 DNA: TGTGCCAGCACCCTCAGGGGTATCGGTGGCTACACCTTC. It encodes CASTLRGIGGYTF.

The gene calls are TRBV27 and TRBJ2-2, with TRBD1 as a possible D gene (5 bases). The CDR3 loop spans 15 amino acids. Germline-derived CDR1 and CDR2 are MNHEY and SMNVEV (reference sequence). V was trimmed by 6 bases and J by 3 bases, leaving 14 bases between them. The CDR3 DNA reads TGTGCCAGCAGGCAGGGAAGAAGTGACACCGGGGAGCTGTTTTTT. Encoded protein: CASRQGRSDTGELFF.